The next 2 T cell receptor beta chains were all read from a single sample in a study of cytomegalovirus exposure and HLA in healthy donors. A multiplex PCR was run with 60 Vbeta primers and 13 Jbeta primers. Method: immunoSEQ multiplex PCR; TCRdb's copy keeps in-frame clones and lacks some. This sample has about 160,000 clones; 75% occur once, and the top ten carry about 2.7%. Sequencing was performed on PBMCs. The receptors stem from a woman aged 45-60 years in good health and CMV-seropositive.

The V and J genes are TRBV27 and TRBJ2-4; 9 bases line up with TRBD1. The V gene's germline CDR1 is MNHEY and CDR2 SMNVEV (reference sequence). The trim removed 6 bases at V and 7 bases at J, leaving 10 bases unmatched. This CDR3 contains 15 residues. This chain's CDR3 is CASSRARTGVNIQYF. The DNA of the CDR3 is TGTGCCAGCAGCCGAGCCAGGACAGGGGTTAACATTCAGTACTTC.

This clone was counted once. V is TRBV6-5 and J is TRBJ2-7; D may be TRBD1 (5 bases). This CDR3 is built from 14 residues. The germline V gene encodes CDR1 MNHEY and CDR2 SVGAGI. The ends were cut back, 5 bases at V and 7 bases at J, with 18 bases in the middle. DNA for the CDR3: TGTGCCAGCAGTCCCGGACAAGGGCCGAGGGAGCAGTACTTC. The encoded protein is CASSPGQGPREQYF.